This T cell receptor beta chain is drawn from a study of long-term antiretroviral therapy in people with HIV. This was the immunoSEQ v3.0 assay at survey level. Sequencing was performed with immunoSEQ multiplex PCR; in TCRdb, only in-frame clones are kept and a portion is missing. The sample records about 25,000 clones, approximately 93% being singletons. Only one count was recorded for this clone. Its cognate antigen is unknown. The CDR3 totals 15 residues. Germline-derived CDR1 and CDR2 are KGHSH and LQKENI. V was clipped by 4 bases and J by 1 base; unmatched bases: 4. Regarding the study as a whole: Whereas controls had wider CDR3 length ranges, HIV repertoires had narrower ones. Dominant in the repertoire at all time points were clones expanded before ART. With ART, diversity went up but was still lower than in transplant donor controls. Unavailable data included ART adherence, viral resistance and therapy changes (switches in treatment).

Sequenced material: unsorted PBMCs, taken 7.6 years after starting antiretroviral therapy. This receptor was taken from a woman between 40 and 50 years old with HIV. The chain carries TRBV18 and TRBJ1-1; 9 bases line up with TRBD1. CDR3 nucleotides: TGTGCCAGCTCACGCCGGGACAGGGAGAACACTGAAGCTTTCTTT. This gives the protein CASSRRDRENTEAFF.